The clone carrying this TCR beta chain was seen many times. These data are taken from a study of early T cells in non-severe SARS-CoV-2 infection. Per the germline V gene, CDR1 is LGHDT and CDR2 is YNNKEL (reference sequence). CDR3 length equals 14 residues. V was clipped by 1 base and J by 0 bases, with 6 bases between them. TCRdb analysed the 5' RACE reads with MiXCR anew, one entry per CDR3 protein. The sample includes roughly 50,000 distinct CDR3 sequences, 6% to 8% of them seen just once. The sequence came from an adult who was a healthcare worker with PCR-confirmed SARS-CoV-2 infection or an uninfected control (not recorded which). V gene TRBV3-1 combines with J gene TRBJ1-1; D ambiguous. Sequenced sample: whole blood. CDR3 sequence (DNA): TGTGCCAGCAGCCAAGCACCGATGAACACTGAAGCTTTCTTT. Its translation: CASSQAPMNTEAFF.